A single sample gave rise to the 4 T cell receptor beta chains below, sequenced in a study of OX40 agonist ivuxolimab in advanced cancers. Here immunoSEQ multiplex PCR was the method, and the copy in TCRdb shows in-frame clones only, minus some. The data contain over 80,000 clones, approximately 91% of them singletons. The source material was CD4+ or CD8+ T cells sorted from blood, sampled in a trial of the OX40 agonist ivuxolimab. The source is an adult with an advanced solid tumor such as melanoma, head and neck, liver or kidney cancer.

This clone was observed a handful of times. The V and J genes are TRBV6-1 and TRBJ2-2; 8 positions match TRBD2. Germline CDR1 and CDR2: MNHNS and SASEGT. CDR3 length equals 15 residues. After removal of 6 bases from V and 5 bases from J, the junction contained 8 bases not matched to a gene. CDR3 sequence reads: CASRAGTSRTGELFF. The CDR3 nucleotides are TGTGCCAGCAGGGCCGGGACTAGTCGTACCGGGGAGCTGTTTTTT.

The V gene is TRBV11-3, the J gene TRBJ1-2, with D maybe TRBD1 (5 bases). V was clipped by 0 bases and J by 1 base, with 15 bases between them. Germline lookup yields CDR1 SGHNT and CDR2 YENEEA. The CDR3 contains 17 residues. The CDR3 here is CASSLDGTLGLNYGYTF. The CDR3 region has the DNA TGTGCCAGCAGCTTAGATGGGACCCTCGGCCTTAACTATGGCTACACCTTC.

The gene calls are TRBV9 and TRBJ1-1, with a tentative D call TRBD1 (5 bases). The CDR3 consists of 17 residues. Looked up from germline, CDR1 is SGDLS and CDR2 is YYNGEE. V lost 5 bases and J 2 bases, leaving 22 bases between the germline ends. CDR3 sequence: CASSQIMGGGFNTEAFF. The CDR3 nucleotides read TGTGCCAGCAGTCAAATCATGGGGGGAGGGTTTAACACTGAAGCTTTCTTT.

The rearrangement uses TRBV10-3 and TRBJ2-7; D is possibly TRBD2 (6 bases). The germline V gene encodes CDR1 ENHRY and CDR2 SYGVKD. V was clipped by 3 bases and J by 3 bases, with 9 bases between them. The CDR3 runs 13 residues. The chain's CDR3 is CAISDHGSYEQYF. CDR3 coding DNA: TGTGCCATCAGTGACCACGGGAGCTACGAGCAGTACTTC.